These 16 T cell receptor beta chains were sequenced from one sample in a study of identifying expanded T cells in peripheral blood (dated by TCRdb to 2018 to 2020). Receptors were amplified or captured by the immunoSEQ multiplex PCR assay. This immuneACCESS table, as held by TCRdb, lists in-frame sequences with V and J called but not all clones. Of the missing ones, under half trace to an unresolved V gene in checked studies; the others have no known cause. Counted in this sample were around 85,000 clones; around 89% of them appeared once. The top ten clones comprise under 20% of the sample. The specimen was blood. All receptors come from a person between 18 and 75 years old in good health.

This rearrangement joins TRBV9 to TRBJ1-6; TRBD1 aligns across 9 bases. Losses at the gene ends were 1 base for V and 8 bases for J; bases not matched to a gene: 4. The CDR3 contains 15 residues. The germline V gene encodes CDR1 SGDLS and CDR2 YYNGEE. The CDR3: CASSVTGTGYSPLHF. CDR3 bases: TGTGCCAGCAGCGTAACCGGGACAGGGTATTCACCCCTCCACTTT.

V gene TRBV30 combines with J gene TRBJ2-5; no clear D. The germline V gene has CDR1 GTSNPN and CDR2 SVGIG (reference sequence). The CDR3 totals 12 residues. V lost 2 bases and J lost 2, with 6 bases in between. The CDR3 region is CAWSHPQETQYF. CDR3 nucleotides: TGTGCCTGGAGTCACCCGCAAGAGACCCAGTACTTC.

The J gene is TRBJ1-2, the V gene TRBV20-1; D remains ambiguous. The CDR3 sequence is 10 residues long. Germline V gene lookup returns CDR1 DFQATT and CDR2 SNEGSKA (reference sequence). V was pared by 5 bases and J by 3 bases, with 4 bases between. The CDR3 region is CSALDYGYTF. CDR3 sequence (DNA): TGCAGTGCTTTAGACTATGGCTACACCTTC.

This clone occurred once. The chain has TRBV5-1 and TRBJ2-1, with D possibly matching TRBD1 (6 bases). The V end was cut by 0 bases, the J end by 2 bases, with 9 bases between. There are 15 residues in the CDR3. Germline CDR1 SGHRS, CDR2 YFSETQ. The CDR3 loop is CASSLAGDTYNEQFF. The CDR3 region has the DNA TGCGCCAGCAGCTTGGCAGGGGATACCTACAATGAGCAGTTCTTC.

The chain recombines TRBV6-5 with TRBJ1-6, with D possibly being TRBD1 (5 bases). The CDR3 contains 12 residues. In germline, CDR1 is MNHEY, CDR2 SVGAGI. V gave up 4 bases and J gave up 18 bases, with 16 bases separating them. The CDR3 DNA is TGTGCCAGCAGTTTGAGTTTGTGGGACCCCCACTTT. As protein: CASSLSLWDPHF.

V usage is TRBV6-6 and J usage is TRBJ2-7; D perhaps matches TRBD2 (5 bases). The length of the CDR3 is 14 residues. V was clipped by 6 bases and J by 3 bases, with 15 bases between them. Germline V gene lookup returns CDR1 MNHNY and CDR2 SVGAGI (reference sequence). CDR3 nucleotide sequence: TGTGCCAGCAGAACCCCCGGACTTTACTACGAGCAGTACTTC. Residues: CASRTPGLYYEQYF.

This sequence joins TRBV13 and TRBJ2-7; 9 bases agree with TRBD1. Per the germline V gene, CDR1 is PRHDT and CDR2 is FYEKMQ (reference sequence). V shed 5 bases and J 4 bases; nucleotides not matched to a gene: 9. The CDR3 has 15 residues. The CDR3 is CASSRTGQGKYEQYF. CDR3 bases: TGTGCCAGCAGCCGTACCGGACAGGGGAAATACGAGCAGTACTTC.

This sequence joins TRBV7-2 and TRBJ2-4; 7 nucleotides agree with TRBD2. There are 15 residues in the CDR3. The germline gives CDR1 SGHTA, CDR2 FQGNSA. V shed 6 bases, J shed 3 bases, and the junction held 8 bases outside the gene matches. In DNA, the CDR3 is TGTGCCAGCAGGTCACGGGCGGGAGTCAAAAACATTCAGTACTTC. As protein: CASRSRAGVKNIQYF.

This chain uses TRBV4-2 with TRBJ2-3; D not resolved. Between the trimmed V and J ends, which lost 2 bases and 6 bases, there was a span of 9 bases. The CDR3 is 13 residues long. In germline, CDR1 is LGHNA, CDR2 YNFKEQ. In DNA, the CDR3 is TGTGCCAGCAGCCAAAGTGATGGTGATACGCAGTATTTT. Translation gives CASSQSDGDTQYF.

The chain links TRBV4-1 to TRBJ1-1; 7 bases align to TRBD1. The V gene's germline CDR1 is MGHRA and CDR2 YSYEKL. Trimming took 6 bases from V and 0 from J; bases not matched to a gene: 4. The CDR3 loop spans 14 amino acids. The CDR3 coding sequence is TGCGCCAGCAGTTGGACAGGTATGAACACTGAAGCTTTCTTT. Its protein product is CASSWTGMNTEAFF.

The chain employs TRBV25-1 and TRBJ1-2, with D unclear. CDR1 and CDR2 (germline): MGHDK, SYGVNS. This CDR3 has 11 amino acids. V was cut by 6 bases and J by 4 bases, with 6 bases left in between. CDR3 amino acids: CASSRGYGYTF. The CDR3 region has the DNA TGTGCCAGCAGCCGGGGCTATGGCTACACCTTC.

The chain has TRBV21-1 and TRBJ1-1. TRBV21-1 is termed a pseudogene. The CDR3 contains 14 residues. Here the CDR3 reads CASSEGGMNTEAFF. For the CDR3, the DNA is TGTGCCAGCAGCGAGGGGGGAATGAACACTGAAGCTTTCTTT.

In nucleotides, the CDR3 is TGTGCCAGCAGCGAACGGATGAACACTGAAGCTTTCTTT. Translation: CASSERMNTEAFF. The chain joins TRBV13 to TRBJ1-1; no firm D call. This CDR3 has 13 residues. V dropped 5 bases and J dropped 0 bases, with 7 bases sitting between them. Germline CDR1 is PRHDT and CDR2 is FYEKMQ (reference sequence).

This clone was seen only a few times. This chain links TRBV13 with TRBJ2-5, with D unclear. The V and J ends lost 6 bases and 1 base respectively, with 12 bases between them. The germline CDR1 and CDR2 sequences are PRHDT and FYEKMQ (reference sequence). The CDR3 consists of 14 residues. The CDR3 protein is CASSRGRPQETQYF. The CDR3 nucleotides read TGTGCCAGCAGTCGTGGCCGACCCCAAGAGACCCAGTACTTC.

The chain is built from TRBV29-1 and TRBJ2-3; D is possibly TRBD2 (5 bases). The CDR3 spans 15 residues. CDR1 and CDR2 from the germline V gene are SQVTM and ANQGSEA. V was cut by 2 bases and J by 2 bases, with 14 bases left in between. The CDR3 loop is CSVEKRSRNTDTQYF. The DNA of the CDR3 is TGCAGCGTTGAAAAGCGGAGCCGTAACACAGATACGCAGTATTTT.

The chain recombines TRBV7-6 with TRBJ2-5, with D hard to call. Germline CDR1 SGHVS, CDR2 FNYEAQ. The CDR3 has 13 residues. The V end lost 1 base, the J end lost 4 bases, and 7 bases lay between the germline ends. The CDR3 sequence: CASSLEVGETQYF. The CDR3 bases are TGTGCCAGCAGCTTAGAGGTTGGAGAGACCCAGTACTTC.